Included here is one T cell receptor (beta chain) sequence, with context. Its target is unknown. A junction boundary mismatches the germline segment, possibly from a read error. Germline CDR1 reads SGHDN; CDR2 reads FVKESK. The CDR3 sequence is 16 residues long. Naive CD8 cells lacked CD45RO and underwent positive selection for CCR7, leaving out terminally differentiated effector memory CD45RA+ cells. The record originates from a study of shared clonotypes between healthy human individuals. The study's findings and limits: Non-shared clonotypes were found to have lower generation probabilities than the clonotypes that were shared by all four of the sorted-subset donors. Sequencing depth was predicted to influence how clonotypes are shared among donors. In having few donors, the study represented limited genetic and exposure-history diversity.

Genomic DNA per cell subset filled all wells of several immunoSEQ plates. Assay: immunoSEQ multiplex PCR; the TCRdb copy retains only in-frame clones and omits some. This table holds roughly 2.1 million clones, 85% to 95% found once. The chain employs TRBV14 and TRBJ2-7, with 13 bases matching TRBD2. The source is a man between 18 and 35 years old in good health. Some clones in this sample may be carry-over from other donors' samples. The source material was naive CD8+ T cells from PBMCs. CDR3 bases: TGTGCCAGCAGCCAGGGCCAAAACCGGACTAGCGGGAGAATGAACTTC. This translates into CASSQGQNRTSGRMNF.